The clone carrying this TCR beta chain was observed once. Its antigen is still unknown. Some clones are missing from TCRdb's copy, which holds only in-frame ones; the method was immunoSEQ multiplex PCR. This sample has approximately 88,000 clones, with 94% found just once. This specimen belongs to a study of graft-versus-host responses after intestinal transplantation. Germline V gene data show CDR1 as SGDLS and CDR2 as YYNGEE. J gave up 1 base and V 3 bases, and 5 bases lay outside the gene matches. The CDR3 has 16 amino acids. Points from the study as a whole: Clonal ratios of graft-versus-host to host-versus-graft in allografts were high for patients exhibiting graft-donor T cell macrochimerism.

This sequence joins TRBV9 and TRBJ2-1; TRBD2 matches at 9 bases. The clonotype comes from a human donor who was the organ donor for an intestinal transplant. The specimen comprised unstimulated CD4+ T cells sorted from spleen or lymph node cells, sampled before transplant. The CDR3 here is CASSGGLAGSYNEQFF. The CDR3 DNA reads as TGTGCCAGCAGCGGAGGCCTAGCGGGGTCCTACAATGAGCAGTTCTTC.